This T cell receptor (beta chain) stems from a study of cytomegalovirus exposure and HLA in healthy donors. Study conclusions and caveats: A later analysis reportedly found fewer N-insertions in an Asian-associated ancestry cluster than the roughly 700-donor mean. TCR beta sequences numbering 15,000 to 20,000 were associated with HLA alleles at 0.05 false discovery rate in a later analysis. In an earlier analysis, most TCR beta V segments were productive about 90% or about 30% of the time.

Germline CDR1 LNHDA, CDR2 SQIVND (reference sequence). This CDR3 spans 14 amino acids. In regard to this clone: Its antigen is unknown.

With 60 Vbeta and 13 Jbeta primers, the PCR was carried out. The method was immunoSEQ multiplex PCR; TCRdb's version includes in-frame clones alone and lacks a portion of them. The sample consists of roughly 100,000 clones, around 79% of them appearing once. The sample comprised PBMCs. This sequence originates from a man aged 45-65 years in good health and CMV-seropositive. V gene TRBV19 combines with J gene TRBJ2-5; possible D gene TRBD2, 7 bases. The J call may be faulty, since TRBJ2-7 better matches the DNA end. CDR3 nucleotide sequence: TGTGCCAGTAGTATACTGAGCGGGACATCCGAGCAGTACTTC. Its protein is CASSILSGTSEQYF.